A single sample gave rise to the 24 T cell receptor beta chains below, sequenced in a study of blood T cell repertoires in COVID-19. The data were produced by immunoSEQ multiplex PCR, yet TCRdb's version contains in-frame clones alone and is incomplete. The data show roughly 310,000 clones, roughly 90% seen once. Sequencing was performed on PBMCs or T cells enriched from blood (not recorded which). These receptors were taken from a man aged 55 to 69 who had recovered from COVID-19.

V gene TRBV10-3 combines with J gene TRBJ2-7; TRBD2 is a possible D gene (7 bases). Germline-derived CDR1 and CDR2 are ENHRY and SYGVKD. The CDR3 sequence is 15 residues long. Trimming took 7 bases from V and 4 from J, leaving 20 bases between them. CDR3: CAIMGGAGNSYEQYF. In DNA form, the CDR3 reads TGTGCCATCATGGGGGGGGCAGGGAATAGTTACGAGCAGTACTTC.

This sequence joins TRBV27 and TRBJ2-3; 7 nucleotides agree with TRBD2. The V segment lost 4 bases and the J segment 9 bases; nucleotides outside the gene matches: 4. This CDR3 spans 12 amino acids. Germline-derived CDR1 and CDR2 are MNHEY and SMNVEV (reference sequence). The CDR3 spells CASSSPGGTQYF. Written as DNA, the CDR3 is TGTGCCAGCAGTTCCCCCGGGGGGACGCAGTATTTT.

This chain uses TRBV5-1 with TRBJ1-1, with D possibly TRBD1 on 6 matching bases. Germline V CDR1 and CDR2: SGHRS, YFSETQ. The CDR3 has 13 residues. Trimming cost V 4 bases and J 1 base, with 8 bases left between them. Here the CDR3 DNA reads TGCGCCAGCAGCGTGGACAGGAACACTGAAGCTTTCTTT. This codes for CASSVDRNTEAFF.

This chain links TRBV4-2 with TRBJ2-3; TRBD2 matches at 7 bases. Germline V gene lookup returns CDR1 LGHNA and CDR2 YNFKEQ. Trimming at V came to 0 bases and at J to 12 bases, leaving 6 bases not matched to a gene. The CDR3 has 13 amino acids. CDR3 sequence: CASSQDVREVQYF. CDR3 bases: TGTGCCAGCAGCCAAGATGTTCGGGAGGTTCAGTATTTT.

The chain is built from TRBV5-4 and TRBJ2-3; 10 bases map to TRBD2. J was trimmed by 3 bases and V by 1 base; bases with no gene match: 5. The CDR3 is 16 amino acids. Germline assignment: CDR1 SGHNT and CDR2 YYREEE (reference sequence). DNA of the CDR3: TGTGCCAGCAGCTTGAAGCTAGCGGGAGAGACAGATACGCAGTATTTT. Translation gives CASSLKLAGETDTQYF.

The V gene is TRBV7-9, the J gene TRBJ2-7; 10 positions match TRBD1. This CDR3 has 17 amino acids. Germline CDR1 and CDR2: SEHNR and FQNEAQ (reference sequence). J lost 2 bases, V lost 4 bases, and 11 bases had no gene match. The CDR3 DNA follows: TGTGCCAGCAGCTCGTTCCCTCTCGACAGGGGGCCCTACGAGCAGTACTTC. Translation gives CASSSFPLDRGPYEQYF.

The chain combines TRBV4-2 with TRBJ1-2, with D unclear. V lost 1 base, J lost 7 bases, and 19 bases lay in between. The CDR3 has 16 residues. The germline V gene has CDR1 LGHNA and CDR2 YNFKEQ. CDR3 coding DNA: TGTGCCAGCAGCCAAGCCACACAAACGAACAATGCTGGCTACACCTTC. It is translated as CASSQATQTNNAGYTF.

The gene calls are TRBV30 and TRBJ2-2; D not certain. There are 14 residues in the CDR3. CDR1 is GTSNPN and CDR2 is SVGIG in the germline V gene (reference sequence). The ends were cut back, 0 bases at V and 7 bases at J, with 12 bases in the middle. CDR3 DNA sequence: TGTGCCTGGAGTGTACAATCCGGGTTCGGGGAGCTGTTTTTT. Amino acids: CAWSVQSGFGELFF.

The rearrangement joins TRBV6-5 to TRBJ1-2; perhaps TRBD1 as D (6 bases). Germline assignment: CDR1 MNHEY and CDR2 SVGAGI. V dropped 7 bases and J dropped 0 bases, with 15 bases sitting between them. The CDR3 has 15 amino acids. Here the CDR3 DNA reads TGTGCCAGCAACCCGACTGGGACATCTAACTATGGCTACACCTTC. Protein: CASNPTGTSNYGYTF.

The V call is TRBV9, the J call TRBJ1-1; D gene uncertain. Trimming pared 4 bases from V and 1 base from J, leaving 8 bases between. The CDR3 has 13 amino acids. The germline CDR1 and CDR2 sequences are SGDLS and YYNGEE. CDR3 DNA sequence: TGTGCCAGCAGCTCTCGACAGAACACTGAAGCTTTCTTT. Translation gives CASSSRQNTEAFF.

The chain couples TRBV30 to TRBJ1-6, with a tentative D call TRBD1 (5 bases). Between the trimmed V and J ends, which lost 2 bases and 5 bases, there was a span of 13 bases. The CDR3 has 15 amino acids. The germline V gene has CDR1 GTSNPN and CDR2 SVGIG (reference sequence). CDR3 sequence (DNA): TGTGCCTGGAGTCTTACGCAGGGCAATAATTCACCCCTCCACTTT. Residues: CAWSLTQGNNSPLHF.

This rearrangement joins TRBV12-3 or TRBV12-4 to TRBJ2-7; D is unclear. CDR3 length: 13 amino acids. Trimming stripped 7 bases from V and 5 bases from J, with 15 bases between. CDR3 in amino acids: CASTVRVLDEQYF. The CDR3 nucleotides are TGTGCCAGCACCGTCCGGGTCCTAGACGAGCAGTACTTC.

The V and J genes are TRBV7-9 and TRBJ1-1; 10 nucleotides line up with TRBD1. V shed 2 bases, J shed 3 bases, and the junction held 12 bases outside the gene matches. CDR3 length: 18 amino acids. From germline, CDR1 is SEHNR and CDR2 FQNEAQ (reference sequence). CDR3 in DNA: TGTGCCAGCAGCTTACAGACAGGGGGCGCGTTCTACGACACTGAAGCTTTCTTT. Amino acids: CASSLQTGGAFYDTEAFF.

CDR3 region: CASSLENRGFTDTQYF. DNA of the CDR3: TGTGCCAGCAGCTTGGAGAACAGGGGATTCACAGATACGCAGTATTTT. The chain employs TRBV5-5 and TRBJ2-3, with TRBD1 identical over 7 bases. The CDR3 length is 16 residues. Germline CDR1 SGHKS, CDR2 YYEKEE (reference sequence). After removal of 0 bases from V and 2 bases from J, the junction contained 6 bases not matched to a gene. The full variable domain, in which reference TRBV5-5 and TRBJ2-3 provide the parts outside the CDR3, is DAGVTQSPTHLIKTRGQQVTLRCSPISGHKSVSWYQQVLGQGPQFIFQYYEKEERGRGNFPDRFSARQFPNYSSELNVNALLLGDSALYLCASSLENRGFTDTQYFGPGTRLTVL.

The chain is built from TRBV28 and TRBJ2-7, with D possibly matching TRBD2 (6 bases). This CDR3 contains 14 residues. The germline gives CDR1 MDHEN, CDR2 SYDVKM. V was cut by 2 bases and J by 2 bases, with 10 bases left in between. DNA of the CDR3: TGTGCCAGCAGTTTAGGGGGGTACGCCTACGAGCAGTACTTC. Amino acid sequence: CASSLGGYAYEQYF.

The chain carries TRBV10-3 and TRBJ1-1; 7 positions match TRBD1. V dropped 10 bases and J dropped 0; count of bases not matched to a gene: 8. The CDR3 runs 14 residues. The V gene's germline CDR1 is ENHRY and CDR2 SYGVKD. CDR3 nucleotide sequence: TGTGCCACGGGAAGGGGACAGATGAACACTGAAGCTTTCTTT. It encodes CATGRGQMNTEAFF.

The chain employs TRBV4-3 and TRBJ2-6; no reliable D call. CDR1 and CDR2 from the germline V gene are LGHNA and YSLEER. There are 16 residues in the CDR3. V was trimmed by 0 bases and J by 4 bases, leaving 10 bases between them. The CDR3 here is CASSQDFAAGANVLTF. CDR3 coding DNA: TGCGCCAGCAGCCAAGATTTCGCGGCGGGGGCCAACGTCCTGACTTTC.

This chain links TRBV11-2 with TRBJ2-7, with 8 bases lining up with TRBD1. The germline V gene encodes CDR1 SGHAT and CDR2 FQNNGV. The CDR3 runs to 15 residues. V lost 5 bases to trimming and J lost 4 bases; unmatched junction nucleotides: 10. This CDR3 reads CASSPTGGPQYEQYF. CDR3 nucleotides: TGTGCCAGCAGCCCAACAGGGGGTCCTCAGTACGAGCAGTACTTC. Supplemented by reference TRBV11-2 and TRBJ2-7, the full variable domain reads EAGVAQSPRYKIIEKRQSVAFWCNPISGHATLYWYQQILGQGPKLLIQFQNNGVVDDSQLPKDRFSAERLKGVDSTLKIQPAKLEDSAVYLCASSPTGGPQYEQYFGPGTRLTVT.

The chain uses TRBV27 and TRBJ2-3; D possibly corresponds to TRBD2 (6 bases). The V and J ends lost 6 bases and 6 bases respectively, with 19 bases between them. The germline V gene encodes CDR1 MNHEY and CDR2 SMNVEV (reference sequence). The CDR3 consists of 15 residues. The CDR3 here is CASRTLRRAGDTQYF. The DNA of the CDR3 is TGTGCCAGCAGGACGCTGCGAAGGGCGGGGGATACGCAGTATTTT.

This chain connects TRBV19 to TRBJ2-5, with 10 bases identical to TRBD2. The CDR3 is 15 residues long. From germline, CDR1 is LNHDA and CDR2 SQIVND (reference sequence). V shed 4 bases, J shed 5 bases, and the junction held 7 bases outside the gene matches. The CDR3 loop is CASSTTAGGRETQYF. The CDR3 DNA is TGTGCCAGTAGTACCACAGCGGGAGGGCGGGAGACCCAGTACTTC. Full variable domain (remainder filled in from reference TRBV19 and TRBJ2-5): DGGITQSPKYLFRKEGQNVTLSCEQNLNHDAMYWYRQDPGQGLRLIYYSQIVNDFQKGDIAEGYSVSREKKESFPLTVTSAQKNPTAFYLCASSTTAGGRETQYFGPGTRLLVL.

The rearrangement joins TRBV20-1 to TRBJ2-1; the match to TRBD2 covers 9 bases. The germline CDR1 and CDR2 sequences are DFQATT and SNEGSKA (reference sequence). J lost 4 bases, V lost 3 bases, and 7 bases had no gene match. The CDR3 spans 15 residues. The CDR3 here is CSASWAAGGYNEQFF. The CDR3 nucleotides read TGCAGTGCTAGTTGGGCGGCGGGGGGGTACAATGAGCAGTTCTTC.

The J gene is TRBJ2-1, the V gene TRBV9; D is ambiguous. The ends were cut back, 0 bases at V and 10 bases at J, with 11 bases in the middle. The germline V gene encodes CDR1 SGDLS and CDR2 YYNGEE. The CDR3 sequence is 13 residues long. The CDR3 nucleotides read TGTGCCAGCAGCGTAGGTGGCCAACGAGAGCAGTTCTTC. This sequence encodes CASSVGGQREQFF.

The chain couples TRBV21-1 to TRBJ1-2; TRBD1, the D gene given by the table, was not confirmed from the DNA. TRBV21-1 is designated a pseudogene. This CDR3 spans 14 amino acids. CDR3 residues: CASSSRQGFYGYTF. The CDR3 coding sequence is TGTGCCAGCAGCTCCCGACAGGGATTTTATGGCTACACCTTC.

Here the CDR3 reads CASSQETSGSSYNEQFF. In nucleotides, the CDR3 is TGCGCCAGCAGCCAAGAGACTAGCGGGAGCTCCTACAATGAGCAGTTCTTC. This sequence joins TRBV4-1 and TRBJ2-1; 12 nucleotides align to TRBD2. Germline V lookup: CDR1 MGHRA, CDR2 YSYEKL. The ends lost 0 bases at V and 0 bases at J; junction bases unmatched: 0. The CDR3 spans 17 residues.